This is a list of T cell receptor beta chains from one sample in a study of CD8 T cells in ankylosing spondylitis. TCRdb re-derived calls from the 5' RACE reads in MiXCR, one entry per CDR3 protein. Altogether about 390,000 distinct CDR3 sequences are present, about a fifth being singletons, with the ten largest covering roughly 16%. Sample: blood, either unsorted or a sorted T cell fraction (not recorded which). Receptors were obtained from a male donor with ankylosing spondylitis. The CDR3 runs from the conserved cysteine through the conserved F or W. The order of the fields is clone size, D gene, V gene, J gene, CDR3 DNA, CDR3 protein. The D gene is left open where the match is weak. The size of a clone is reported for some rows only, either as once, few or many, or as a class for expanded clones.

few	NA	TRBV3-1	TRBJ2-1	TGTGCCAGCAGCAATCCTGCCAGGGGTTCGCCTGAGCAGTTCTTC	CASSNPARGSPEQFF
many	NA	TRBV4-1	TRBJ2-1	TGCGCCAGCAGCCAAGAAGGGGGTGGGGCTAGCCAGTTCTTC	CASSQEGGGASQFF
NA	NA	TRBV7-8	TRBJ1-1	TGTGCCAGCAGCTTATTAGGGGCTCCCATGAACACTGAAGCTTTCTTT	CASSLLGAPMNTEAFF
many	TRBD2	TRBV4-2	TRBJ2-1	TGTGCCAGCAGCCCCCGGCCTAGCGGGAGGACCTACAATGAGCAGTTCTTC	CASSPRPSGRTYNEQFF
NA	TRBD2	TRBV3-1	TRBJ2-2	TGTGCCAGCAGCCAAGGATCTAGCGGGGGAATAGGTATCACCGGGGAGCTGTTTTTT	CASSQGSSGGIGITGELFF
few	NA	TRBV6-1	TRBJ1-3	TGTGCCAGCCGCGGGACAAAAGGTGGAAACACCATATATTTT	CASRGTKGGNTIYF
few	TRBD2	TRBV20-1	TRBJ2-3	TGCAGTGCTCCGGGGGGAGGGGCAGATACGCAGTATTTT	CSAPGGGADTQYF
NA	NA	TRBV30	TRBJ1-6	TGTGCCTGGAGTCTGGGCAGGCCTTATAATTCACCCCTCCACTTT	CAWSLGRPYNSPLHF
NA	NA	TRBV24-1	TRBJ2-7	TGTGCCACCAGTGGGCGGAACTCCTACGAGCAGTACTTC	CATSGRNSYEQYF
NA	TRBD1	TRBV5-1	TRBJ1-5	TGCGCCAGCAGCCCGGACAGGGGGCAGTATCAGCCCCAGCATTTT	CASSPDRGQYQPQHF
many	TRBD2	TRBV9	TRBJ2-3	TGTGCCAGCAGCGTAGGGGCGGGAGTCGGTACAGATACGCAGTATTTT	CASSVGAGVGTDTQYF
few	TRBD2	TRBV6-5	TRBJ2-5	TGTGCCAGCAGTTACCGACGGACTAGCGGGATGGAGACCCAGTACTTC	CASSYRRTSGMETQYF
NA	NA	TRBV4-3	TRBJ1-3	TGCGCCAGCAGCCGGGGGGGGGCCGACGATGGAAACACCATATATTTT	CASSRGGADDGNTIYF
few	NA	TRBV3-1	TRBJ2-7	TGTGCCAGCAGCCAAGATCTGGTACAGCATCAGTACTTC	CASSQDLVQHQYF
NA	TRBD1	TRBV18	TRBJ2-5	TGTGCCAGCTCACCGGGACAGGGTTCAGAGACCCAGTACTTC	CASSPGQGSETQYF
NA	TRBD1	TRBV5-1	TRBJ2-4	TGCGCCAGCAGCCCGACAGGGTTGGCCAAAAACATTCAGTACTTC	CASSPTGLAKNIQYF
few	TRBD2	TRBV12-3/TRBV12-4	TRBJ2-1	TGTGCCAGCAGTCGTAGCGGGAGAGCCTACAATGAGCAGTTCTTC	CASSRSGRAYNEQFF
NA	NA	TRBV21-1	TRBJ2-5	TGTGCCAGCAGCAAAGTGTCACAGCACTCCGACAAAGAGACCCAGTACTTC	CASSKVSQHSDKETQYF
NA	NA	TRBV6-1	TRBJ1-4	TGTGCCAGCAAAGAACAGTGGGGGGGAGAAAAACTGTTTTTT	CASKEQWGGEKLFF
few	NA	TRBV28	TRBJ2-1	TGTGCCAGCAGTTTACGGCCCGTCCCTTACAATGAGCAGTTCTTC	CASSLRPVPYNEQFF
many	TRBD2	TRBV5-1	TRBJ2-1	TGCGCCAGCAGCAACGGACTAGCGGACTACAATGAGCAGTTCTTC	CASSNGLADYNEQFF
few	TRBD2	TRBV10-3	TRBJ2-7	TGTGCCGCCCTTGGAGATCGGGGGGTCGGGGAGCAGTACTTC	CAALGDRGVGEQYF
NA	TRBD2	TRBV7-8	TRBJ2-4	TGTGCCAGCAGTTCAACCAGGCCTAGCGGGAGTCTTCAGTACTTC	CASSSTRPSGSLQYF
many	TRBD1	TRBV29-1	TRBJ2-2	TGCAGCGTTGACAGGGGGCACACCGGGGAGCTGTTTTTT	CSVDRGHTGELFF
few	TRBD1	TRBV12-3/TRBV12-4	TRBJ1-1	TGTGCCAGCAGTTTAGAGGGGGCCCTCATGAACACTGAAGCTTTCTTT	CASSLEGALMNTEAFF
few	NA	TRBV6-5	TRBJ2-1	TGTGCCAGCAGGGGGCTCGATGAGCAGTTCTTC	CASRGLDEQFF